In this sample, the clone carrying this TCR beta chain turned up a few times. The antigen is undetermined. The record originates from a study of identical twins. General study findings and limits: Twin-shared out-of-frame alpha sequences showed excess low generation probability. Insertions were fewer in abundant cord blood beta clonotypes, whereas memory repertoires showed none of this pattern. It was possible that invariant MAIT and iNKT cells partly confounded the zero-insertion analyses.

The CDR3 loop spans 12 amino acids. With 6 bases clipped from V and 4 bases from J, the junction kept 5 bases outside the gene matches. CDR1 SQVTM and CDR2 ANQGSEA come from the germline V gene. Healthy Caucasians made up all donors. TCRdb processed the 5' RACE reads anew with MiXCR; each CDR3 protein has one entry. Among 1.5 million to 2 million distinct CDR3 sequences listed, around 29% were seen once. The source is a newborn girl in good health. The chain employs TRBV29-1 and TRBJ1-1; 7 bases fit TRBD1. Sequencing was done on a sample of cord blood. CDR3 DNA: TGCAGCGTGGACAGGAGGGGCACTGAAGCTTTCTTT. This encodes CSVDRRGTEAFF.